The next 22 T cell receptor beta chains were all read from a single sample in a study of early stage breast cancer tumors. Data came from immunoSEQ multiplex PCR; TCRdb stores just in-frame clones and leaves some out. The data show about 30,000 clones, approximately 72% seen once. Sample: blood. These receptors came from a person between 50 and 60 years old with breast cancer.

The chain recombines TRBV5-1 with TRBJ2-7; D may correspond to TRBD1 or TRBD2 (5 bases each). Germline CDR1 SGHRS, CDR2 YFSETQ. The CDR3 length is 14 residues. V lost 0 bases, J lost 2 bases, and 9 bases lay in between. The DNA of the CDR3 is TGCGCCAGCAGCTTGGCAGGGACGACCTACGAGCAGTACTTC. Translating gives CASSLAGTTYEQYF.

V is TRBV21-1 and J is TRBJ2-3; whether TRBD2, the table's D call, matches the DNA was not checked. TRBV21-1 represents a pseudogene. This CDR3 has 17 residues. In DNA form, the CDR3 reads TGTGCCAGCAGCAAAACCCCCACTAGCGGGAACTCAGATACGCAGTATTTT. Protein product: CASSKTPTSGNSDTQYF.

This sequence joins TRBV7-8 and TRBJ1-2, with D perhaps TRBD1 (6 bases). CDR1 and CDR2 from the germline V gene are SGHVS and FQNEAQ. The CDR3 spans 14 residues. The ends were cut back, 6 bases at V and 5 bases at J, with 16 bases in the middle. The CDR3 region is CASRPTGAFYGYTF. The CDR3 bases are TGTGCCAGCAGACCCACGGGGGCGTTTTATGGCTACACCTTC.

The chain carries TRBV2 and TRBJ2-7; no clear D gene. This CDR3 has 13 residues. The germline V gene has CDR1 SNHLY and CDR2 FYNNEI. Trimming removed 1 base at V and 1 base at J, with 5 bases between. The CDR3 reads CASSEDFSYEQYF. The CDR3 DNA sequence: TGTGCCAGCAGTGAAGATTTTTCCTACGAGCAGTACTTC.

This chain links TRBV7-6 with TRBJ2-5; D ambiguous. V shed 7 bases and J shed 3 bases, with 9 bases lying between them. The V gene's germline CDR1 is SGHVS and CDR2 FNYEAQ. This CDR3 region has 12 residues. CDR3 sequence: CASNNVKETQYF. The CDR3 DNA reads TGTGCCAGCAACAACGTCAAAGAGACCCAGTACTTC.

The chain couples TRBV4-1 to TRBJ1-5; the match to TRBD1 covers 9 bases. The CDR3 runs 16 residues. The germline CDR1 and CDR2 sequences are MGHRA and YSYEKL. V lost 4 bases, J lost 1 base, and 5 bases stayed unmatched. CDR3 sequence: CASSPRQGESNQPQHF. The CDR3 nucleotides are TGCGCCAGCAGCCCCAGACAGGGGGAAAGCAATCAGCCCCAGCATTTT.

A few counts support this clone. V gene TRBV6-4 combines with J gene TRBJ2-7; D unresolved. The V and J ends lost 5 bases and 1 base respectively, with 9 bases between them. The germline V gene has CDR1 MRHNA and CDR2 SNTAGT. The CDR3 consists of 13 residues. This CDR3 is CASSYLPSYEQYF. The CDR3 DNA is TGTGCCAGCAGTTACTTACCGTCCTACGAGCAGTACTTC.

The V and J genes are TRBV5-1 and TRBJ1-4; the match to TRBD1 covers 9 bases. Trimming removed 0 bases from V and 0 bases from J; junction bases left unmatched: 0. This CDR3 comprises 16 residues. The V gene's germline CDR1 is SGHRS and CDR2 YFSETQ. CDR3 in amino acids: CASSLGQGATNEKLFF. The CDR3 nucleotides read TGCGCCAGCAGCTTGGGACAGGGGGCAACTAATGAAAAACTGTTTTTT.

This clone was observed a few times. The chain is built from TRBV7-9 and TRBJ2-7; D is unresolved. Germline-derived CDR1 and CDR2 are SEHNR and FQNEAQ (reference sequence). This CDR3 region has 16 residues. The germline V and J ends were trimmed by 2 bases and 0 bases, with 14 bases remaining between them. DNA of the CDR3: TGTGCCAGCAGCTTATCTAAATGGGCCCTCTCCTACGAGCAGTACTTC. This encodes CASSLSKWALSYEQYF. Looking up the rest from reference TRBV7-9 and TRBJ2-7 gives the full variable domain: DTGVSQNPRHKITKRGQNVTFRCDPISEHNRLYWYRQTLGQGPEFLTYFQNEAQLEKSRLLSDRFSAERPKGSFSTLEIQRTEQGDSAMYLCASSLSKWALSYEQYFGPGTRLTVT.

CDR3 DNA sequence: TGTGCCAGCAGCTTCGGATCGACAGAAGCTTTCTTT. Its translation is CASSFGSTEAFF. This chain links TRBV5-5 with TRBJ1-1; D gene unclear. Germline V gene data show CDR1 as SGHKS and CDR2 as YYEKEE (reference sequence). V lost 2 bases to trimming and J lost 8 bases, with 10 bases between them. This CDR3 is 12 amino acids long.

The chain is built from TRBV29-1 and TRBJ2-6, with D perhaps matching TRBD2 (6 bases). CDR1 and CDR2 from the germline V gene are SQVTM and ANQGSEA. CDR3 size: 16 residues. Trimming took 6 bases from V and 0 from J, leaving 15 bases between them. CDR3 DNA sequence: TGCAGCGTGACGGGGGACCGAACCTCTGGGGCCAACGTCCTGACTTTC. Its protein product is CSVTGDRTSGANVLTF.

This clone turned up a few times. The chain recombines TRBV14 with TRBJ1-1, with D perhaps TRBD1 (6 bases). Trimming pared 4 bases from V and 9 bases from J, leaving 15 bases between. This CDR3 comprises 13 residues. Per the germline V gene, CDR1 is SGHDN and CDR2 is FVKESK. The CDR3 reads CASSRSGGGKAFF. Here the CDR3 DNA reads TGTGCCAGCAGCCGCTCGGGGGGCGGGAAAGCTTTCTTT. Filled out from reference TRBV14 and TRBJ1-1, the complete variable domain reads EAGVTQFPSHSVIEKGQTVTLRCDPISGHDNLYWYRRVMGKEIKFLLHFVKESKQDESGMPNNRFLAERTGGTYSTLKVQPAELEDSGVYFCASSRSGGGKAFFGQGTRLTVV.

CDR3 residues: CASSFLAGGITDTQYF. CDR3 DNA: TGTGCCAGCAGTTTTTTAGCGGGAGGGATCACAGATACGCAGTATTTT. This sequence joins TRBV7-2 and TRBJ2-3; 11 nucleotides align to TRBD2. J gave up 2 bases and V 6 bases, and 7 bases lay outside the gene matches. Germline V gene sequence: CDR1 SGHTA, CDR2 FQGNSA. There are 16 residues in the CDR3.

The chain uses TRBV19 and TRBJ2-2; D call uncertain. Trimming removed 3 bases at V and 5 bases at J, with 13 bases between. The CDR3 has 15 amino acids. Germline V gene sequence: CDR1 LNHDA, CDR2 SQIVND (reference sequence). This CDR3 reads CASSINGALTGELFF. The CDR3 DNA reads TGTGCCAGTAGTATCAATGGAGCCTTGACCGGGGAGCTGTTTTTT. The full variable domain, its missing parts supplied by reference TRBV19 and TRBJ2-2, is DGGITQSPKYLFRKEGQNVTLSCEQNLNHDAMYWYRQDPGQGLRLIYYSQIVNDFQKGDIAEGYSVSREKKESFPLTVTSAQKNPTAFYLCASSINGALTGELFFGEGSRLTVL.

V is TRBV6-5 and J is TRBJ2-7, with D perhaps being TRBD1 or TRBD2 (6 bases each). The CDR3 runs 14 residues. The V end lost 4 bases, the J end lost 6 bases, and 16 bases lay between the germline ends. The germline CDR1 and CDR2 sequences are MNHEY and SVGAGI. This chain's CDR3 is CASSFEGGFGEQYF. Here the CDR3 DNA reads TGTGCCAGCAGTTTTGAAGGGGGGTTTGGCGAGCAGTACTTC.

The chain joins TRBV7-9 to TRBJ2-1, with TRBD2 identical over 7 bases. The CDR3 sequence is 14 residues long. V lost 0 bases, J lost 7 bases, and 3 bases stayed unmatched. The germline V gene has CDR1 SEHNR and CDR2 FQNEAQ (reference sequence). CDR3 in amino acids: CASSLAGGENEQFF. The DNA of the CDR3 is TGTGCCAGCAGCTTAGCGGGAGGGGAGAATGAGCAGTTCTTC.

The chain couples TRBV7-9 to TRBJ2-7, with D hard to call. This CDR3 is 11 amino acids long. The V gene's germline CDR1 is SEHNR and CDR2 FQNEAQ (reference sequence). The V and J ends lost 1 base and 7 bases respectively, with 5 bases between them. The CDR3 loop is CASSLELEQYF. CDR3 coding DNA: TGTGCCAGCAGCTTAGAACTTGAGCAGTACTTC. The full variable domain, in which reference TRBV7-9 and TRBJ2-7 provide the parts outside the CDR3, is DTGVSQNPRHKITKRGQNVTFRCDPISEHNRLYWYRQTLGQGPEFLTYFQNEAQLEKSRLLSDRFSAERPKGSFSTLEIQRTEQGDSAMYLCASSLELEQYFGPGTRLTVT.

CDR3 region: CATSRDPAGVGEQYF. CDR3 nucleotide sequence: TGTGCCACCAGCAGAGATCCGGCGGGAGTAGGCGAGCAGTACTTC. The chain couples TRBV15 to TRBJ2-7; TRBD2 matches 7 bases. V trimming: 0 bases; J trimming: 6 bases; junction bases outside the gene matches: 8. There are 15 residues in the CDR3. The germline CDR1 and CDR2 sequences are LNHNV and YYDKDF (reference sequence).

This chain joins TRBV7-9 and TRBJ1-4; D is ambiguous. The CDR3 runs 14 residues. Germline loops: CDR1 SEHNR, CDR2 FQNEAQ (reference sequence). V dropped 7 bases and J dropped 7 bases, with 16 bases sitting between them. CDR3 sequence reads: CASTGRSEGEKLFF. CDR3 in DNA: TGTGCCAGCACAGGAAGGTCGGAGGGTGAAAAACTGTTTTTT.

V usage is TRBV5-6 and J usage is TRBJ1-5; possibly TRBD1 for D (5 bases). V dropped 1 base and J dropped 8 bases, with 13 bases sitting between them. The CDR3 covers 14 residues. Germline V CDR1 and CDR2: SGHDT, YYEEEE. CDR3 residues: CASSLRQLGEPQHF. The CDR3 nucleotides read TGTGCCAGCAGCTTGAGACAGCTTGGCGAGCCCCAGCATTTT.

The chain links TRBV7-2 to TRBJ2-1; no firm D call. Germline values: CDR1 SGHTA, CDR2 FQGNSA. The CDR3 has 15 amino acids. Deletions cut 6 bases from V and 0 bases from J, with 12 bases between. The CDR3 reads CASSPIQSSYNEQFF. DNA for the CDR3: TGTGCCAGCAGTCCGATCCAGAGCTCCTACAATGAGCAGTTCTTC.

The V call is TRBV11-3, the J call TRBJ2-1, with D possibly called TRBD1 or TRBD2 (5 bases each). V shed 4 bases and J shed 4 bases, with 14 bases lying between them. From germline, CDR1 is SGHNT and CDR2 YENEEA. The CDR3 spans 15 residues. CDR3 bases: TGTGCCAGCAGCTACGTGACAGCGGAGTACAATGAGCAGTTCTTC. Translated, it gives CASSYVTAEYNEQFF. Full variable domain (missing parts from reference TRBV11-3 and TRBJ2-1): EAGVVQSPRYKIIEKKQPVAFWCNPISGHNTLYWYLQNLGQGPELLIRYENEEAVDDSQLPKDRFSAERLKGVDSTLKIQPAELGDSAVYLCASSYVTAEYNEQFFGPGTRLTVL.